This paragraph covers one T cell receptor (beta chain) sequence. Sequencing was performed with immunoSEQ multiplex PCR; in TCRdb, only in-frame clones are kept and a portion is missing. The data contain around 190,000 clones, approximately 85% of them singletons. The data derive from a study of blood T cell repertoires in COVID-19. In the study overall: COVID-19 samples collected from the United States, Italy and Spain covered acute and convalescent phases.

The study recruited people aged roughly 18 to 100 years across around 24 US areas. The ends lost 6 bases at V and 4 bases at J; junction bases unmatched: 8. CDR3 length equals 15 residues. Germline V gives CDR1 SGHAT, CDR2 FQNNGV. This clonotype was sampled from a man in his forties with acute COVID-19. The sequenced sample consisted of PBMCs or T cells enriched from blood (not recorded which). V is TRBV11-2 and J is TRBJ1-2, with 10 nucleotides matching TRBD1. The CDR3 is CASRLGDRGFYGYTF. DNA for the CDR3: TGTGCCAGCAGGCTAGGGGACAGGGGATTCTATGGCTACACCTTC.